This T cell receptor (beta chain) emerged from a study of OX40 agonist ivuxolimab in advanced cancers. Some clones are missing from TCRdb's copy, which holds only in-frame ones; the method was immunoSEQ multiplex PCR. This sample has about 76,000 clones, with 75% to 85% found just once. The germline V gene has CDR1 MGHRA and CDR2 YSYEKL. With 3 bases clipped from V and 4 bases from J, the junction kept 5 bases outside the gene matches. This CDR3 has 15 residues. The sequencing used CD4+ or CD8+ T cells sorted from blood, collected in a trial of the OX40 agonist ivuxolimab. This sequence joins TRBV4-1 and TRBJ2-1; 8 nucleotides match TRBD2. The TCR sequence derives from an adult with an advanced solid tumor such as melanoma, head and neck, liver or kidney cancer. The CDR3 sequence is CASSHPSGGYNEQFF. The CDR3 DNA reads as TGCGCCAGCAGCCATCCTTCGGGGGGGTACAATGAGCAGTTCTTC.